This TCR beta chain comes out of a study of shared clonotypes between healthy human individuals. Concerning this clone itself: Its antigen remains unidentified.

General study points: Generally, naive subsets came out with larger estimated richness than memory subsets. Tissue TCR repertoires likely differ from these blood-only repertoires.

Terminally differentiated effector memory CD45RA+ cells were excluded by CCR7 positive selection of CD45RO-negative cells. TCRdb's table, derived via immunoSEQ multiplex PCR, lists solely in-frame clones and lacks some. Among about 680,000 clones listed, just over 90% were seen once. This sequence originates from a man aged 30 to 39 in good health. The sample comprised naive CD8+ T cells sorted from blood.

In DNA form, the CDR3 reads TGTGCCAGCAGTGAGGGCAGACCAACCCCCCATCAGCCCCAGCATTTT. It yields the protein CASSEGRPTPHQPQHF. This sequence joins TRBV2 and TRBJ1-5; no firm D call. In germline, CDR1 is SNHLY, CDR2 FYNNEI. The CDR3 is made up of 16 amino acids. V was cut by 3 bases and J by 5 bases, with 17 bases left in between. Looking up the rest from reference TRBV2 and TRBJ1-5 gives the full variable domain: EPEVTQTPSHQVTQMGQEVILRCVPISNHLYFYWYRQILGQKVEFLVSFYNNEISEKSEIFDDQFSVERPDGSNFTLKIRSTKLEDSAMYFCASSEGRPTPHQPQHFGDGTRLSIL.